This T cell receptor (beta chain) was retrieved from a study of cytomegalovirus exposure and HLA in healthy donors. From germline, CDR1 is LNHDA and CDR2 SQIVND (reference sequence). This CDR3 spans 14 amino acids. Trimming took off 10 bases at V and 0 bases at J, with 13 bases between the two ends. Measured with immunoSEQ multiplex PCR; TCRdb has only the in-frame clones, and not every one. The sample lists some 150,000 clones, 86% occurring once. The chain recombines TRBV19 with TRBJ1-5; unclear D gene. The clonotype originates from a human donor in good health. Sequencing input: PBMCs. The CDR3: CATTARYSNQPQHF. DNA of the CDR3: TGTGCCACAACAGCTCGGTATAGCAATCAGCCCCAGCATTTT. The full variable domain, its missing parts supplied by reference TRBV19 and TRBJ1-5, is DGGITQSPKYLFRKEGQNVTLSCEQNLNHDAMYWYRQDPGQGLRLIYYSQIVNDFQKGDIAEGYSVSREKKESFPLTVTSAQKNPTAFYLCATTARYSNQPQHFGDGTRLSIL.